A selection of T cell receptor beta chains follows, all from one sample in a study of blood T cell repertoires in COVID-19. Repertoires were generated with immunoSEQ multiplex PCR, while TCRdb's copy carries only in-frame clones and drops some. The sample lists about 260,000 clones, 85% to 95% occurring once. The sample consisted of PBMCs or T cells enriched from blood (not recorded which). These receptors all come from a man in his forties or fifties who had been exposed to COVID-19. The CDR3 runs from the conserved cysteine through the conserved F or W. A D gene is named only where the DNA matches it firmly. For some rows the clone size is stated as once, few or many, or as a class when expanded; others skip it.

CDR3aa,CDR3nt,d_gene,v_gene,j_gene,abundance
CASSEELAQTYEQYF,TGTGCCAGCAGTGAAGAGCTCGCACAGACCTACGAGCAGTACTTC,-,TRBV6-1,TRBJ2-7,-
CASSGLAGGLEQYF,TGTGCCAGCAGTGGACTAGCGGGAGGGCTCGAGCAGTACTTC,TRBD2,TRBV28,TRBJ2-7,-
CSVDRDREPYEQYF,TGCAGCGTTGACCGCGACAGGGAACCCTACGAGCAGTACTTC,TRBD1,TRBV29-1,TRBJ2-7,-
CASSSRPGQGTEAFF,TGTGCCAGCAGCTCCCGGCCGGGACAGGGGACTGAAGCTTTCTTT,TRBD1,TRBV11-2,TRBJ1-1,-
CASSLAGAGEKLFF,TGTGCCAGCAGCTTGGCAGGGGCGGGTGAAAAACTGTTTTTT,-,TRBV5-6,TRBJ1-4,-
CASSMGTGSYGYTF,TGTGCCAGTAGTATGGGGACAGGCTCCTATGGCTACACCTTC,TRBD1,TRBV19,TRBJ1-2,-
CSVGQGGGNTIYF,TGCAGCGTTGGACAGGGAGGTGGAAACACCATATATTTT,TRBD1,TRBV29-1,TRBJ1-3,-
CASSQGLAGRSYEQYF,TGTGCCAGCAGCCAAGGGCTAGCGGGACGATCGTACGAGCAGTACTTC,TRBD2,TRBV3-1/TRBV3-2,TRBJ2-7,-
CATSGPGQGNTGELFF,TGTGCCACCAGTGGCCCGGGACAGGGGAACACCGGGGAGCTGTTTTTT,TRBD1,TRBV24-1,TRBJ2-2,-
CASRSPGLADRYEQYF,TGCGCCAGCAGGTCTCCGGGACTAGCGGACCGCTACGAGCAGTACTTC,TRBD2,TRBV5-1,TRBJ2-7,-
CASSLAGQANTEAFF,TGTGCCAGCAGCTTGGCTGGACAGGCGAACACTGAAGCTTTCTTT,TRBD1,TRBV11-2,TRBJ1-1,-
CASSTPQGLEAFF,TGTGCCAGTAGTACACCACAGGGATTGGAAGCTTTCTTT,-,TRBV19,TRBJ1-1,-
CAWSVASNTGELFF,TGTGCCTGGAGTGTAGCTTCGAACACCGGGGAGCTGTTTTTT,-,TRBV30,TRBJ2-2,-
CSATGSLTADTQYF,TGCAGCGCCACCGGGTCCCTAACGGCGGATACGCAGTATTTT,-,TRBV29-1,TRBJ2-3,-
CATSDPRKTGVTQYF,TGTGCCACCAGTGATCCGCGCAAAACAGGGGTTACGCAGTATTTT,TRBD1,TRBV24-1,TRBJ2-3,-
CASSQGPRGSYNEQFF,TGTGCCAGCAGCCAAGGTCCCAGAGGCTCCTACAATGAGCAGTTCTTC,-,TRBV4-2,TRBJ2-1,-
CASRPTSGRVNTGELFF,TGCGCCAGCCGGCCGACTAGCGGGAGGGTGAACACCGGGGAGCTGTTTTTT,TRBD2,TRBV5-1,TRBJ2-2,-
CASSLTGDEKLFF,TGTGCCAGCAGCTTGACGGGAGATGAAAAACTGTTTTTT,-,TRBV5-4,TRBJ1-4,-
CASSLGTDETQYF,TGTGCCAGCAGCCTGGGGACAGATGAGACCCAGTACTTC,TRBD1,TRBV7-6,TRBJ2-5,-
CASSPSGLSTDTQYF,TGTGCCAGCAGCCCTAGCGGGTTAAGCACAGATACGCAGTATTTT,TRBD2,TRBV7-2,TRBJ2-3,-
CASSPRTGTNTEAFF,TGTGCCAGCAGCCCTCGGACAGGGACGAACACTGAAGCTTTCTTT,TRBD1,TRBV11-3,TRBJ1-1,-
CASRLGQGLTGELFF,TGTGCCAGCAGACTGGGACAGGGGCTCACCGGGGAGCTGTTTTTT,TRBD1,TRBV7-6,TRBJ2-2,-
CASSSQYNEQFF,TGTGCCAGCAGCTCGCAGTACAATGAGCAGTTCTTC,-,TRBV7-2,TRBJ2-1,few
CASRSPSGSQYEQYF,TGTGCCAGCAGGTCACCTAGCGGGAGTCAGTACGAGCAGTACTTC,TRBD2,TRBV27,TRBJ2-7,-
CASSPNPGQGPEAFF,TGCGCCAGCAGCCCCAACCCGGGACAGGGACCTGAAGCTTTCTTT,TRBD1,TRBV5-1,TRBJ1-1,-
CASSPGGEQYF,TGCGCCAGCAGCCCTGGCGGCGAGCAGTACTTC,-,TRBV5-1,TRBJ2-7,-